Listed below are T cell receptor beta chains from one sample, sequenced in a study of Graves' ophthalmopathy and Graves' hyperthyroidism. TCRdb reanalysed the multiplex PCR reads using MiXCR and keeps one entry per CDR3 protein. The sample shows more than 1,000,000 distinct CDR3 sequences, roughly 35% of them seen only once. The sequencing sample was made of peripheral blood or thyroid tissue (not recorded which). These receptors all come from an adult man with Graves' hyperthyroidism. Both conserved end residues are part of each CDR3. A D gene is named only where the DNA matches it firmly. A clone size is listed for some rows: how often the clone was seen (once, few, many), or a class if it is expanded.

v_call	j_call	d_call	clone_size	cdr3_aa	cdr3_nt
TRBV7-8	TRBJ2-7	NA	few	CASSGSPAYEQYF	TGTGCCAGCAGCGGATCCCCAGCCTACGAGCAGTACTTC
TRBV29-1	TRBJ2-7	NA	many	CSANTGPYEQYF	TGCAGCGCCAACACAGGGCCCTACGAGCAGTACTTC
TRBV6-6	TRBJ1-2	TRBD1	NA	CASGKTGSDGYTF	TGTGCCAGCGGGAAGACAGGGTCTGATGGCTACACCTTC
TRBV5-1	TRBJ1-2	NA	many	CASSLAKGHGYTF	TGCGCCAGCAGCTTGGCTAAGGGGCATGGCTACACCTTC
TRBV7-9	TRBJ1-2	NA	few	CASSFLSLDRDGYTF	TGTGCCAGCAGTTTTCTCTCGCTCGACAGAGATGGCTACACCTTC
TRBV28	TRBJ1-2	NA	NA	CASTLAGYGYTF	TGTGCCAGCACCCTTGCTGGCTATGGCTACACCTTC
TRBV7-6	TRBJ2-5	TRBD2	NA	CADARREDQETQYF	TGTGCCGATGCCCGGCGGGAGGACCAAGAGACCCAGTACTTC
TRBV10-1	TRBJ2-1	TRBD2	NA	CASKLAGGRNEQFF	TGCGCCAGCAAACTAGCGGGAGGGCGCAATGAGCAGTTCTTC
TRBV24-1	TRBJ2-2	TRBD1	many	CATSDLGGQGARTGELFF	TGTGCCACCAGTGATTTGGGAGGACAGGGGGCGAGGACCGGGGAGCTGTTTTTT
TRBV12-3/TRBV12-4	TRBJ2-7	NA	many	CASSPARETYEQYF	TGTGCCAGCAGCCCCGCACGAGAGACCTACGAGCAGTACTTC